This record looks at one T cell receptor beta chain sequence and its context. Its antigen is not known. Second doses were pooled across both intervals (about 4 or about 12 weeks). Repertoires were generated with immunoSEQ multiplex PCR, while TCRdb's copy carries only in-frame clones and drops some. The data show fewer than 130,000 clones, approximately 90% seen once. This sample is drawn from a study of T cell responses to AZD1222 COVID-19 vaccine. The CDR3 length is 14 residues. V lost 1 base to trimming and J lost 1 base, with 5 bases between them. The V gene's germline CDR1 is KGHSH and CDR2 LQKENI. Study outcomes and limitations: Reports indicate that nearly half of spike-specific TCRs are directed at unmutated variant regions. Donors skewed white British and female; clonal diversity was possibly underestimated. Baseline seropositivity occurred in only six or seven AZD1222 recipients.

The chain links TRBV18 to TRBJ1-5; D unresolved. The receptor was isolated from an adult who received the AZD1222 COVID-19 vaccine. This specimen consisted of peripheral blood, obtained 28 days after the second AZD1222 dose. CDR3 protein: CASSPLRSNQPQHF. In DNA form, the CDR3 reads TGTGCCAGCTCACCACTTAGAAGCAATCAGCCCCAGCATTTT.